The clone carrying this TCR beta chain was seen more than once but under ten times. Its target is unknown. The sample comes from a study of T cell repertoires in cytomegalovirus infection. CDR1 LNHNV and CDR2 YYDKDF come from the germline V gene (reference sequence). Trimming took off 11 bases at V and 0 bases at J, with 18 bases between the two ends. CDR3 length: 15 amino acids. Each CDR3 protein gets one entry after TCRdb re-called the reads with MiXCR. The profile shows 200,000 or so distinct CDR3 sequences, 35% to 40% of them singletons. The rearrangement uses TRBV15 and TRBJ2-3; D possibly corresponds to TRBD1 (6 bases). The sequence came from a human donor in good health (CMV status not recorded). Some clones in this sample may be carry-over from other donors' samples. Sample: CD8+ T cells from cultured PBMCs, taken from culture after CMV antigen stimulation. The CDR3 DNA reads as TGTGCCGCGAGGGACACCTCAACTAGCACAGATACGCAGTATTTT. It is translated as CAARDTSTSTDTQYF.